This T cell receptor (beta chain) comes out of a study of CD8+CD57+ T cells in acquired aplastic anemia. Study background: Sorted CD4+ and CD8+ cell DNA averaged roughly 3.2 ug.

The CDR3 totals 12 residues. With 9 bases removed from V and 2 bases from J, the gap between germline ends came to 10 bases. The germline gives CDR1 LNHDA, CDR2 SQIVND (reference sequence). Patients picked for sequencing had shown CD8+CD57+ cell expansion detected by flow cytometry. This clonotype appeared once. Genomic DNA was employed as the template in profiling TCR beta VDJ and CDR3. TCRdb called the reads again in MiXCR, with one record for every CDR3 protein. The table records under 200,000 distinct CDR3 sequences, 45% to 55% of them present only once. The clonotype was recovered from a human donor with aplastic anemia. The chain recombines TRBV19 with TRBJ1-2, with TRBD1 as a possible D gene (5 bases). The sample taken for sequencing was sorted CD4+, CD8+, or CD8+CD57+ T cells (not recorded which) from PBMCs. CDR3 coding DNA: TGTGCCAGCCAGACAGAAAACTATGGCTACACCTTC. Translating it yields CASQTENYGYTF.